Below are 21 T cell receptor beta chains sequenced from a single sample in a study of T cell responses to AZD1222 COVID-19 vaccine. Assay: immunoSEQ multiplex PCR; the TCRdb copy retains only in-frame clones and omits some. Of some 90,000 clones in the sample, nearly 90% are singletons; the top ten hold 13%. Sequences were derived from peripheral blood, sampled on day 0 of AZD1222 vaccination. The source of these receptors is an adult in good health.

This clone has only one observation. The J gene is TRBJ1-4, the V gene TRBV27; 8 nucleotides line up with TRBD1. Germline CDR1 is MNHEY and CDR2 is SMNVEV (reference sequence). The CDR3 runs 16 residues. With V trimmed by 0 bases and J by 5 bases, 5 bases remained unmatched. The CDR3 coding sequence is TGTGCCAGCAGTTTATCAACGCAGGGGGCAAATGAAAAACTGTTTTTT. Translating gives CASSLSTQGANEKLFF. Supplemented by reference TRBV27 and TRBJ1-4, the full variable domain reads EAQVTQNPRYLITVTGKKLTVTCSQNMNHEYMSWYRQDPGLGLRQIYYSMNVEVTDKGDVPEGYKVSRKEKRNFPLILESPSPNQTSLYFCASSLSTQGANEKLFFGSGTQLSVL.

The chain has TRBV4-3 and TRBJ2-7, with D unclear. The CDR3 is 12 amino acids. The V and J ends lost 1 base and 7 bases respectively, with 8 bases between them. The germline V gene encodes CDR1 LGHNA and CDR2 YSLEER. Here the CDR3 reads CASSQAAGEQYF. CDR3 coding DNA: TGCGCCAGCAGCCAAGCGGCTGGTGAGCAGTACTTC.

The CDR3 sequence: CAWSVGHGTTGELFF. CDR3 bases: TGTGCCTGGAGTGTGGGACACGGAACAACCGGGGAGCTGTTTTTT. The chain combines TRBV30 with TRBJ2-2; D is perhaps TRBD1 (6 bases). This CDR3 comprises 15 residues. Trimming stripped 0 bases from V and 5 bases from J, with 13 bases between. The V gene's germline CDR1 is GTSNPN and CDR2 SVGIG (reference sequence).

The chain joins TRBV10-3 to TRBJ1-3; 9 nucleotides align to TRBD1. Germline CDR1 is ENHRY and CDR2 is SYGVKD. V dropped 4 bases and J dropped 7; count of bases not matched to a gene: 2. The CDR3 has 13 amino acids. The CDR3 reads CAISGDRANTIYF. The CDR3 coding sequence is TGTGCCATCAGTGGGGACAGGGCGAACACCATATATTTT.

V is TRBV15 and J is TRBJ2-5; 7 bases map to TRBD1. This CDR3 spans 16 amino acids. Germline assignment: CDR1 LNHNV and CDR2 YYDKDF (reference sequence). Losses at the gene ends were 0 bases for V and 7 bases for J; bases not matched to a gene: 11. In nucleotides, the CDR3 is TGTGCCACCAGCAGAGAGTTTGGACAGGTCTATGGGACCCAGTACTTC. Translated: CATSREFGQVYGTQYF.

This chain links TRBV18 with TRBJ2-2; D is unclear. Germline values: CDR1 KGHSH, CDR2 LQKENI. The CDR3 loop spans 13 amino acids. V was cut by 3 bases and J by 5 bases, with 7 bases left in between. This chain's CDR3 is CASSPEGTGELFF. The CDR3 DNA follows: TGTGCCAGCTCACCGGAAGGGACCGGGGAGCTGTTTTTT.

This clone was picked up a small number of times. This chain connects TRBV6-5 to TRBJ1-2, with D possibly TRBD1 on 6 matching bases. Germline V lookup: CDR1 MNHEY, CDR2 SVGAGI. The CDR3 consists of 14 residues. Trimming pared 7 bases from V and 3 bases from J, leaving 15 bases between. The CDR3 region is CASIIGQSDYGYTF. CDR3 DNA sequence: TGTGCCAGCATTATAGGACAGTCCGACTATGGCTACACCTTC.

This rearrangement joins TRBV3-1 (or the pseudogene TRBV3-2) to TRBJ1-5; TRBD1 agrees at 9 bases. V gave up 3 bases and J gave up 4 bases; unmatched junction bases: 4. Germline-derived CDR1 and CDR2 are LGHDT and YNNKEL (reference sequence). The CDR3 runs 15 residues. CDR3 nucleotides: TGTGCCAGCAGCCATTCTGACAGGGGGAATCAGCCCCAGCATTTT. This translates into CASSHSDRGNQPQHF.

V gene TRBV5-5 combines with J gene TRBJ1-4; perhaps TRBD1 as D (5 bases). This CDR3 contains 14 residues. Trimming pared 4 bases from V and 2 bases from J, leaving 9 bases between. Germline lookup yields CDR1 SGHKS and CDR2 YYEKEE (reference sequence). The CDR3 sequence is CASSIRATNEKLFF. As DNA, the CDR3 is TGTGCCAGCAGCATCAGGGCCACTAATGAAAAACTGTTTTTT. Filled out from reference TRBV5-5 and TRBJ1-4, the complete variable domain reads DAGVTQSPTHLIKTRGQQVTLRCSPISGHKSVSWYQQVLGQGPQFIFQYYEKEERGRGNFPDRFSARQFPNYSSELNVNALLLGDSALYLCASSIRATNEKLFFGSGTQLSVL.

This chain connects TRBV19 to TRBJ2-3; possible D gene TRBD2, 6 bases. Between the trimmed V and J ends, which lost 6 bases and 3 bases, there was a span of 22 bases. This CDR3 contains 17 residues. Germline CDR1 reads LNHDA; CDR2 reads SQIVND (reference sequence). This chain's CDR3 is CASSPTPAGGATDTQYF. The CDR3 DNA reads as TGTGCCAGTAGCCCCACCCCAGCGGGTGGAGCTACAGATACGCAGTATTTT.

The chain joins TRBV18 to TRBJ2-5, with D tentatively TRBD1 (6 bases). Germline-derived CDR1 and CDR2 are KGHSH and LQKENI. The CDR3 totals 17 residues. Trimming pared 3 bases from V and 5 bases from J, leaving 22 bases between. CDR3 nucleotides: TGTGCCAGCTCACCCCAACTCCGACAGGCGGCTTATGAGACCCAGTACTTC. Protein product: CASSPQLRQAAYETQYF.

This clone is a singleton in its sample. The rearrangement uses TRBV4-1 and TRBJ1-1; 9 bases agree with TRBD1. Germline V gives CDR1 MGHRA, CDR2 YSYEKL. Trimming at V came to 10 bases and at J to 3 bases, leaving 9 bases not matched to a gene. The CDR3 totals 14 residues. CDR3 sequence (DNA): TGCGCCACCGCTCCGGGACAGGGCCACACTGAAGCTTTCTTT. It codes for CATAPGQGHTEAFF.

The gene calls are TRBV6-2 or TRBV6-3 and TRBJ2-3; maybe TRBD2 (6 bases). CDR3 length: 16 amino acids. Germline lookup yields CDR1 MNHEY and CDR2 SVGEGT. With 6 bases removed from V and 0 bases from J, the gap between germline ends came to 16 bases. The DNA of the CDR3 is TGTGCCAGCAGCTGGGGGACTCCGGGCAGCACAGATACGCAGTATTTT. Encoded protein: CASSWGTPGSTDTQYF.

V is TRBV9 and J is TRBJ2-3; TRBD2 agrees at 11 bases. The length of the CDR3 is 17 residues. The V gene's germline CDR1 is SGDLS and CDR2 YYNGEE. The junction had 6 bases not matched to a gene; V was cut back by 2 bases and J by 1 base. CDR3 region: CASSVLAGGLGTDTQYF. The CDR3 DNA follows: TGTGCCAGCAGCGTGCTAGCGGGGGGTCTAGGCACAGATACGCAGTATTTT.

The V and J genes are TRBV9 and TRBJ2-3, with no clear D. Germline assignment: CDR1 SGDLS and CDR2 YYNGEE. The CDR3 runs to 15 residues. V lost 0 bases to trimming and J lost 1 base, with 9 bases between them. In nucleotides, the CDR3 is TGTGCCAGCAGCGTAGCTCCGTGGGGCACAGATACGCAGTATTTT. Translated, it gives CASSVAPWGTDTQYF. The full variable domain, rest sourced from reference TRBV9 and TRBJ2-3, is DSGVTQTPKHLITATGQRVTLRCSPRSGDLSVYWYQQSLDQGLQFLIQYYNGEERAKGNILERFSAQQFPDLHSELNLSSLELGDSALYFCASSVAPWGTDTQYFGPGTRLTVL.

The chain joins TRBV30 to TRBJ1-5; D is unresolved. V was clipped by 0 bases and J by 4 bases, with 13 bases between them. The CDR3 extends over 15 amino acids. The V gene's germline CDR1 is GTSNPN and CDR2 SVGIG (reference sequence). The CDR3 loop is CAWSVSRSANQPQHF. CDR3 nucleotide sequence: TGTGCCTGGAGTGTATCCAGGTCGGCGAATCAGCCCCAGCATTTT.

This sequence joins TRBV5-1 and TRBJ2-5; unclear D gene. The CDR3 covers 13 residues. CDR1 and CDR2 (germline): SGHRS, YFSETQ. The V and J ends lost 4 bases and 5 bases respectively, with 12 bases between them. CDR3 bases: TGCGCCAGCAGCCTACCGGGTGGGGAGACCCAGTACTTC. This sequence encodes CASSLPGGETQYF.

The V call is TRBV30, the J call TRBJ1-6, with TRBD1 matching 9 bases. The V gene end was trimmed by 4 bases and the J gene end by 10 bases; junction bases not matched to a gene: 8. Germline lookup yields CDR1 GTSNPN and CDR2 SVGIG (reference sequence). The length of the CDR3 is 14 residues. As DNA, the CDR3 is TGTGCCTGGACCGTTAGGACAGGGGAATCACCCCTCCACTTT. Translation gives CAWTVRTGESPLHF.

The J gene is TRBJ1-2, the V gene TRBV27; a weak D match, TRBD1 (5 bases). V lost 3 bases and J 4 bases, leaving 12 bases between the germline ends. The CDR3 consists of 14 residues. The germline CDR1 and CDR2 sequences are MNHEY and SMNVEV (reference sequence). DNA for the CDR3: TGTGCCAGCAGTTTCACGATGGGGGTCTATGGCTACACCTTC. This encodes CASSFTMGVYGYTF.

V gene TRBV18 combines with J gene TRBJ1-2, with TRBD1 identical over 9 bases. Looked up from germline, CDR1 is KGHSH and CDR2 is LQKENI. V trimming: 4 bases; J trimming: 6 bases; junction bases outside the gene matches: 9. The CDR3 contains 15 residues. CDR3 protein: CASSRETGGADGYTF. The CDR3 coding sequence is TGTGCCAGCTCACGGGAAACAGGGGGCGCGGATGGCTACACCTTC.

The rearrangement uses TRBV2 and TRBJ1-5; weak D call: TRBD1 (6 bases). Trimming took off 5 bases at V and 0 bases at J, with 11 bases between the two ends. Germline assignment: CDR1 SNHLY and CDR2 FYNNEI. There are 15 residues in the CDR3. The CDR3 coding sequence is TGTGCCAGCAGTAGACAGGAACATAGCAATCAGCCCCAGCATTTT. As protein: CASSRQEHSNQPQHF.